This T cell receptor beta chain was obtained from a study of T-cell reconstitution after alpha-beta-depleted transplantation in children. The study's findings and limits: Newly produced T cells mostly accounted for T-cell counts and diversity one year post-transplant. Surviving recipient cells, namely T cells and thymic progenitors, were the source of high day-60 TCRbeta diversity in some patients. There were reportedly several hundred expanded graft clones from which alpha-beta T cells came about two months after transplant.

A library of TCRbeta sequences, prepared with unique molecular identifiers, was generated. TCRdb itself ran the PCR reads through MiXCR, one entry per CDR3 protein. The repertoire holds 200,000 to 250,000 distinct CDR3 sequences, with around 8.4% as singletons. Germline V gives CDR1 SGHRS, CDR2 YFSETQ. V lost 4 bases, J lost 4 bases, and 17 bases lay in between. The CDR3 is made up of 15 amino acids. In its sample, this clonotype was seen many times. Its specificity is unknown. This TCR came from a male patient between 2 and 9 years old who had a stem cell transplant for acute myeloid leukemia, so the T cells may come from the graft donor. The sample consisted of PBMCs, mostly from graft donor cells, taken 360 days after TCRalphabeta/CD19-depleted stem cell transplant. This rearrangement joins TRBV5-1 to TRBJ1-1; D is undetermined. CDR3 DNA: TGCGCCAGCAGCACGAACGCGGGATATGGCACTGAAGCTTTCTTT. Encoded protein: CASSTNAGYGTEAFF. The full variable domain, completed using reference TRBV5-1 and TRBJ1-1, is KAGVTQTPRYLIKTRGQQVTLSCSPISGHRSVSWYQQTPGQGLQFLFEYFSETQRNKGNFPGRFSGRQFSNSRSEMNVSTLELGDSALYLCASSTNAGYGTEAFFGQGTRLTVV.